The 29 T cell receptor beta chains below all came from one sample that was sequenced in a study of beta chain features in type 1 diabetes. The authors reverse transcribed all of the isolated RNA, so sequencing captured expressed TCRB transcripts. Assay: immunoSEQ multiplex PCR; the TCRdb copy retains only in-frame clones and omits some. The sample carries roughly 380,000 clones, around a fifth recorded once. Sequencing was carried out using naive CD4+ T cells from blood. The receptors derive from a woman between 18 and 29 years old in good health.

This clone turned up a few times. The J gene is TRBJ2-5, the V gene TRBV30, with a tentative D call TRBD2 (5 bases). Looked up from germline, CDR1 is GTSNPN and CDR2 is SVGIG (reference sequence). The V end lost 3 bases, the J end lost 5 bases, and 13 bases lay between the germline ends. CDR3 length: 13 amino acids. CDR3 sequence: CAWRGSFGETQYF. The CDR3 coding sequence is TGTGCCTGGAGAGGGAGTTTTGGCGAGACCCAGTACTTC.

The J gene is TRBJ2-5, the V gene TRBV7-8, with no clear D. Trimming took 5 bases from V and 5 from J, leaving 15 bases between them. The germline gives CDR1 SGHVS, CDR2 FQNEAQ. The CDR3 loop spans 14 amino acids. CDR3 nucleotides: TGTGCCAGCAGCCTTAGTTCGCCGGTGGAGACCCAGTACTTC. This codes for CASSLSSPVETQYF.

The chain combines TRBV9 with TRBJ2-1; 10 nucleotides agree with TRBD2. Germline V CDR1 and CDR2: SGDLS, YYNGEE. The CDR3 has 15 amino acids. V gave up 3 bases and J gave up 8 bases; unmatched junction bases: 8. The chain's CDR3 is CASSALAGGSDEQFF. CDR3 in DNA: TGTGCCAGCAGCGCGTTAGCGGGGGGATCAGATGAGCAGTTCTTC.

Only a few counts were recorded for this clone. CDR3 sequence: CASSPPGNQPQHF. The CDR3 DNA sequence: TGTGCCAGCAGCCCGCCAGGGAACCAGCCCCAGCATTTT. The chain joins TRBV6-6 to TRBJ1-5, with D possibly being TRBD1 (5 bases). The CDR3 has 13 residues. Deletions cut 6 bases from V and 7 bases from J, with 13 bases between. Germline lookup yields CDR1 MNHNY and CDR2 SVGAGI (reference sequence).

The sample holds one count of this clone. This chain links TRBV5-8 with TRBJ2-3; D is perhaps TRBD1 (5 bases). Trimming cost V 0 bases and J 4 bases, with 12 bases left between them. This CDR3 is 15 amino acids long. CDR1 is SGHTS and CDR2 is YDEGEE in the germline V gene. CDR3 loop: CASSLGGRAPDTQYF. CDR3 bases: TGTGCCAGCAGCTTGGGAGGCAGGGCGCCAGATACGCAGTATTTT.

V gene TRBV5-1 combines with J gene TRBJ2-1; 15 bases align to TRBD2. Trimming cost V 4 bases and J 10 bases; bases outside gene matches: 3. Germline CDR1 reads SGHRS; CDR2 reads YFSETQ. This CDR3 spans 14 amino acids. CDR3 sequence (DNA): TGCGCCAGCAGCGGACTAGCGGGAGGGCCCGAGCAGTTCTTC. It is translated as CASSGLAGGPEQFF.

The genes are TRBV7-9 and TRBJ2-5; 7 positions match TRBD2. This CDR3 comprises 16 residues. Trimming at V came to 4 bases and at J to 4 bases, leaving 12 bases not matched to a gene. The germline gives CDR1 SEHNR, CDR2 FQNEAQ (reference sequence). For the CDR3, the DNA is TGTGCCAGCAGCTCCGTGTCTGGGAGCGGGGTAGAGACCCAGTACTTC. Translating it yields CASSSVSGSGVETQYF. The full variable domain, completed using reference TRBV7-9 and TRBJ2-5, is DTGVSQNPRHKITKRGQNVTFRCDPISEHNRLYWYRQTLGQGPEFLTYFQNEAQLEKSRLLSDRFSAERPKGSFSTLEIQRTEQGDSAMYLCASSSVSGSGVETQYFGPGTRLLVL.

This clone was observed a few times. V and J are TRBV7-8 and TRBJ2-2, with 9 bases matching TRBD2. The V gene end was trimmed by 7 bases and the J gene end by 0 bases; junction bases not matched to a gene: 3. CDR3 length: 15 amino acids. Looked up from germline, CDR1 is SGHVS and CDR2 is FQNEAQ. The CDR3 loop is CASISGRTNTGELFF. The CDR3 DNA follows: TGTGCCAGCATCAGCGGGAGGACGAACACCGGGGAGCTGTTTTTT.

The chain recombines TRBV5-1 with TRBJ2-5; a possible D gene is TRBD2 (5 bases). The CDR3 spans 14 residues. Germline values: CDR1 SGHRS, CDR2 YFSETQ. Trimming removed 0 bases from V and 5 bases from J, with 11 bases in between. The CDR3 is CASSLADGVETQYF. CDR3 coding DNA: TGCGCCAGCAGCTTGGCCGACGGGGTTGAGACCCAGTACTTC. The complete variable domain, with remaining parts taken from reference TRBV5-1 and TRBJ2-5, reads KAGVTQTPRYLIKTRGQQVTLSCSPISGHRSVSWYQQTPGQGLQFLFEYFSETQRNKGNFPGRFSGRQFSNSRSEMNVSTLELGDSALYLCASSLADGVETQYFGPGTRLLVL.

J is TRBJ2-4 and V is TRBV10-3; D is ambiguous. CDR1 and CDR2 (germline): ENHRY, SYGVKD. Trimming cost V 0 bases and J 3 bases, with 6 bases left between them. The CDR3 has 14 amino acids. This CDR3 reads CAISESIIKNIQYF. Here the CDR3 DNA reads TGTGCCATCAGTGAGTCAATCATCAAAAACATTCAGTACTTC.

The chain recombines TRBV5-1 with TRBJ2-5; 8 nucleotides align to TRBD2. The V gene's germline CDR1 is SGHRS and CDR2 YFSETQ. The CDR3 has 13 residues. V lost 3 bases, J lost 5 bases, and 3 bases stayed unmatched. The CDR3 loop reads CASSSPGGETQYF. The CDR3 DNA follows: TGCGCCAGCAGCTCCCCGGGGGGGGAGACCCAGTACTTC.

This clone has a handful of counts. The V call is TRBV5-4, the J call TRBJ2-7, with 12 bases matching TRBD2. The CDR3 covers 15 residues. V lost 5 bases, J lost 1 base, and 4 bases stayed unmatched. CDR1 and CDR2 (germline): SGHNT, YYREEE (reference sequence). The CDR3 sequence: CASRSGTSGSYEQYF. For the CDR3, the DNA is TGTGCCAGCAGGTCCGGGACTAGCGGGTCCTACGAGCAGTACTTC.

The chain joins TRBV29-1 to TRBJ2-5, with a tentative D call TRBD2 (7 bases). CDR3 length: 14 amino acids. Trimming cost V 4 bases and J 4 bases, with 16 bases left between them. From germline, CDR1 is SQVTM and CDR2 ANQGSEA. CDR3: CSVGARGGGETQYF. CDR3 DNA sequence: TGCAGCGTTGGCGCCCGAGGGGGGGGAGAGACCCAGTACTTC.

This clone appeared a few times. The rearrangement uses TRBV30 and TRBJ1-5; D ambiguous. Germline loops: CDR1 GTSNPN, CDR2 SVGIG (reference sequence). This CDR3 has 13 amino acids. The V and J ends lost 2 bases and 7 bases respectively, with 12 bases between them. CDR3 DNA sequence: TGTGCCTGGAGTTCCGGGGTGTGGCAGCCCCAGCATTTT. This translates into CAWSSGVWQPQHF.

This clone occurred a few times. The chain links TRBV5-6 to TRBJ2-7; D is possibly TRBD1 (6 bases). Per the germline V gene, CDR1 is SGHDT and CDR2 is YYEEEE. This CDR3 contains 16 residues. Trimming pared 3 bases from V and 2 bases from J, leaving 18 bases between. The CDR3 DNA reads TGTGCCAGCAGCTCCACCCATACCGACAGGACCTACGAGCAGTACTTC. It codes for CASSSTHTDRTYEQYF. Filled out from reference TRBV5-6 and TRBJ2-7, the complete variable domain reads DAGVTQSPTHLIKTRGQQVTLRCSPKSGHDTVSWYQQALGQGPQFIFQYYEEEERQRGNFPDRFSGHQFPNYSSELNVNALLLGDSALYLCASSSTHTDRTYEQYFGPGTRLTVT.

V usage is TRBV2 and J usage is TRBJ2-5; possible D gene TRBD2, 6 bases. The germline gives CDR1 SNHLY, CDR2 FYNNEI. Deletions cut 7 bases from V and 3 bases from J, with 9 bases between. The length of the CDR3 is 12 residues. CDR3 residues: CASTWGEETQYF. CDR3 bases: TGTGCCAGCACCTGGGGGGAAGAGACCCAGTACTTC.

This clone occurred a few times. The V call is TRBV5-1, the J call TRBJ2-1; D might be TRBD2 (7 bases). This CDR3 region has 12 residues. Trimming removed 5 bases from V and 6 bases from J, with 9 bases in between. Germline V gene sequence: CDR1 SGHRS, CDR2 YFSETQ. The CDR3 DNA reads TGCGCCAGCAGGGGAGGGGGCAATGAGCAGTTCTTC. Its protein is CASRGGGNEQFF.

This CDR3 is CASSPRRGIEQYF. For the CDR3, the DNA is TGTGCCAGCAGCCCCCGGAGGGGAATCGAGCAGTACTTC. The rearrangement links TRBV5-4 to TRBJ2-7, with D possibly being TRBD2 (6 bases). Trimming pared 4 bases from V and 6 bases from J, leaving 14 bases between. The CDR3 length is 13 residues. Germline loops: CDR1 SGHNT, CDR2 YYREEE (reference sequence).

This clone has just a few counts. The DNA for the CDR3 is TGTGCCAGCGGACGAACAACAGGGGGTGATGGCTACACCTTC. This sequence encodes CASGRTTGGDGYTF. This chain joins TRBV9 and TRBJ1-2; 8 bases are shared with TRBD1. CDR1 is SGDLS and CDR2 is YYNGEE in the germline V gene. This CDR3 spans 14 amino acids. V shed 7 bases and J 6 bases; nucleotides not matched to a gene: 11.

This clone has just a few counts. The chain recombines TRBV5-1 with TRBJ2-5; tentative D call: TRBD2 (6 bases). Germline values: CDR1 SGHRS, CDR2 YFSETQ. The CDR3 loop spans 15 amino acids. V lost 0 bases to trimming and J lost 1 base, with 10 bases between them. Here the CDR3 DNA reads TGCGCCAGCAGCTTGGCCTGGGACTTCCAAGAGACCCAGTACTTC. This gives the protein CASSLAWDFQETQYF.

This clone was counted only a few times. This chain joins TRBV4-3 and TRBJ2-5; TRBD2 might be the D (7 bases). CDR1 LGHNA and CDR2 YSLEER come from the germline V gene. The CDR3 contains 14 residues. Trimming removed 4 bases from V and 5 bases from J, with 14 bases in between. CDR3 nucleotide sequence: TGCGCCAGCAGCCTCGGACTAGGGGGGGAGACCCAGTACTTC. It encodes CASSLGLGGETQYF.

The chain uses TRBV7-2 and TRBJ2-3; TRBD1 aligns across 8 bases. Trimming took 5 bases from V and 0 from J; bases not matched to a gene: 7. The germline V gene encodes CDR1 SGHTA and CDR2 FQGNSA. The CDR3 extends over 16 amino acids. The DNA of the CDR3 is TGTGCCAGCAGCCCGCCTGGACAGGGTAGCACAGATACGCAGTATTTT. It encodes CASSPPGQGSTDTQYF.

A few counts support this clone. V gene TRBV5-1 combines with J gene TRBJ2-7, with 8 bases fitting TRBD1. Germline V gives CDR1 SGHRS, CDR2 YFSETQ. The CDR3 has 13 amino acids. V lost 8 bases to trimming and J lost 6 bases; unmatched junction nucleotides: 10. CDR3 bases: TGCGCCAGTTCTTGGACAGGGCTCCCCGAGCAGTACTTC. It encodes CASSWTGLPEQYF.

The chain joins TRBV30 to TRBJ2-5; D is perhaps TRBD1 (6 bases). This CDR3 spans 17 amino acids. Trimming took off 2 bases at V and 3 bases at J, with 22 bases between the two ends. From germline, CDR1 is GTSNPN and CDR2 SVGIG (reference sequence). The CDR3 spells CAWSSTSPGQPKETQYF. The CDR3, as DNA: TGTGCCTGGAGTTCTACCTCCCCCGGACAGCCCAAAGAGACCCAGTACTTC. Filled out from reference TRBV30 and TRBJ2-5, the complete variable domain reads SQTIHQWPATLVQPVGSPLSLECTVEGTSNPNLYWYRQAAGRGLQLLFYSVGIGQISSEVPQNLSASRPQDRQFILSSKKLLLSDSGFYLCAWSSTSPGQPKETQYFGPGTRLLVL.

In DNA form, the CDR3 reads TGTGCCAGCAGTGAAGCTGGGACAGGGGACAATGAGCAGTTCTTC. Its protein is CASSEAGTGDNEQFF. The V call is TRBV25-1, the J call TRBJ2-1; 10 bases agree with TRBD1. Looked up from germline, CDR1 is MGHDK and CDR2 is SYGVNS. The trim removed 2 bases at V and 5 bases at J, leaving 3 bases unmatched. The CDR3 length is 15 residues.

The rearrangement links TRBV7-3 to TRBJ2-1; possibly TRBD2 for D (6 bases). Germline V lookup: CDR1 SGHTA, CDR2 FQGTGA. Trimming cost V 5 bases and J 7 bases, with 18 bases left between them. The CDR3 covers 15 residues. DNA of the CDR3: TGTGCCAGCAGCCTCTACCAAAGGACTACGAATGAGCAGTTCTTC. Amino acid sequence: CASSLYQRTTNEQFF.

This clone was recorded a few times. The chain couples TRBV5-8 to TRBJ2-3, with D tentatively TRBD1 (6 bases). The CDR3 is made up of 13 amino acids. Germline CDR1 SGHTS, CDR2 YDEGEE. The V and J ends lost 4 bases and 4 bases respectively, with 10 bases between them. This CDR3 is CASSPTGPDTQYF. In nucleotides, the CDR3 is TGTGCCAGCAGCCCGACAGGTCCAGATACGCAGTATTTT.

There are a few counts of this clone. The sample carries other DNA sequences with the same CDR3. This chain links TRBV5-1 with TRBJ2-3; no reliable D call. The V gene lost 4 bases and the J gene lost 2 bases, with 5 bases spanning the gap. The CDR3 spans 12 residues. CDR1 SGHRS and CDR2 YFSETQ come from the germline V gene. CDR3 in amino acids: CASSPNTDTQYF. CDR3 in DNA: TGCGCCAGCAGCCCCAACACAGATACGCAGTATTTT.

This clone appeared a few times. This chain uses TRBV2 with TRBJ2-1, with 14 bases fitting TRBD2. Per the germline V gene, CDR1 is SNHLY and CDR2 is FYNNEI. The CDR3 has 16 amino acids. J was trimmed by 10 bases and V by 7 bases; bases with no gene match: 12. The CDR3 region is CASMGLAGEGYEEQFF. The CDR3, as DNA: TGTGCCAGCATGGGACTAGCGGGAGAAGGGTATGAGGAGCAGTTCTTC.